The T cell receptor (beta chain) described here comes from a study of cytomegalovirus exposure and HLA in healthy donors. 60 Vbeta and 13 Jbeta primers were used in PCR. Assay: immunoSEQ multiplex PCR; the TCRdb copy retains only in-frame clones and omits some. The sample shows 200,000 to 250,000 clones, 83% of them seen only once. For this clone: The antigen remains undetermined. The junction departs from the called germline gene at one end, perhaps through a read error.

Germline V gene lookup returns CDR1 SSHAT and CDR2 FNYEAQ (reference sequence). This CDR3 is built from 15 residues. Study-level points and caveats: Sequencing artifact likely explains a cluster of highly shared sequence variants. For most TCR sequences rarity was the rule, although some public TCRs occurred in many donors. A missense variant in DCLRE1C was later tied to TCR beta V- and J-gene trimming. Investigators reported about 160 TCR beta chains as tied to cytomegalovirus.

The receptor was derived from a girl aged 10-17 years in good health and CMV-seronegative. Sequenced input: PBMCs. This chain connects TRBV7-7 to TRBJ2-1, with 8 positions matching TRBD2. DNA for the CDR3: TGTGCTAGCAGCTTATCACTAGCGGCGTACAATGAGCAGTTCTTC. Translated, it gives CASSLSLAAYNEQFF.